These T cell receptor beta chains were read from a single sample in a study of CD8 T cells in ankylosing spondylitis. TCRdb ran MiXCR on the 5' RACE reads and lists one entry per CDR3 protein. Here the sample spans approximately 400,000 distinct CDR3 sequences, roughly 27% being singletons. Sequenced sample: blood, either unsorted or a sorted T cell fraction (not recorded which). Every receptor here comes from a male donor with ankylosing spondylitis. CDR3s include the opening cysteine and the closing phenylalanine or tryptophan. The D gene is left open where the match is weak.

J,D,V,CDR3
TRBJ2-4,.,TRBV2,CASRKEPRDIQYF
TRBJ1-3,TRBD1,TRBV7-9,CASSSMALGGLGNTIYF
TRBJ2-7,TRBD1,TRBV24-1,CATTRDRDHEQYF
TRBJ1-1,TRBD1,TRBV20-1,CSARDFGTGGTEAFF
TRBJ1-5,TRBD1,TRBV7-9,CASSLGPGTGSNQPQHF
TRBJ2-3,TRBD2,TRBV3-1,CASSQGTSGSGDTQYF
TRBJ1-2,.,TRBV2,CASSLQGGLLANYGYTF
TRBJ2-1,.,TRBV30,CAWSVLLGAGEQFF
TRBJ2-3,.,TRBV11-2,CASSLDGARADTQYF
TRBJ2-7,TRBD1,TRBV5-5,CASSRDRALPTQYF
TRBJ2-3,.,TRBV11-1,CASSGRIRGRGLASTDTQYF
TRBJ2-2,.,TRBV27,CASTQRGGDTGELFF
TRBJ2-1,.,TRBV20-1,CSARQGLHKNNEQFF
TRBJ2-7,TRBD1,TRBV20-1,CSAQGTASYEQYF
TRBJ1-4,.,TRBV18,CASSQTVTNEKLFF
TRBJ2-5,.,TRBV2,CASEQGGETQYF
TRBJ2-3,.,TRBV12-5,CASGLVGEADTQYF
TRBJ1-1,.,TRBV5-6,CASSLAPTEDTEAFF
TRBJ2-1,.,TRBV6-5,CASSYSQTADSSYNEQFF
TRBJ1-1,.,TRBV7-8,CASSRTDTNTEAFF
TRBJ2-3,TRBD2,TRBV18,CASSPLRAGETDTQYF
TRBJ2-2,TRBD2,TRBV7-2,CASSSGTSGRNGELFF
TRBJ1-4,TRBD1,TRBV27,CASSRDRTFEKLFF
TRBJ2-3,TRBD2,TRBV20-1,CSASLAASTDTQYF
TRBJ2-5,.,TRBV10-2,CASSATRLETQYF
TRBJ2-7,.,TRBV3-1,CASSHGGGYEQYF
TRBJ1-1,.,TRBV4-2,CASSLKDTGGTEAFF
TRBJ2-1,TRBD1,TRBV12-3/TRBV12-4,CASTSGSGGNEQFF
TRBJ2-1,TRBD1,TRBV4-2,CASSQAGGQGVEQFF
TRBJ2-4,.,TRBV5-1,CASSEGGSQQYF
TRBJ1-2,.,TRBV6-6,CASSPGPTSGYTF
TRBJ2-1,TRBD2,TRBV24-1,CATSDLSGRSDNEQFF
TRBJ2-3,.,TRBV25-1,CASSVSSSGGTQYF
TRBJ2-3,.,TRBV7-7,CASSLWITDTQYF
TRBJ2-2,.,TRBV3-1,CASSQAALGNTGELFF
TRBJ2-7,.,TRBV6-5,CASSYGEGGREQYF
TRBJ2-2,TRBD1,TRBV27,CASRTRQGAGTGELFF
TRBJ2-5,.,TRBV27,CASSRDPRFQETQYF
TRBJ2-1,.,TRBV12-3/TRBV12-4,CASRVGPPLAGSDNEQFF
TRBJ2-3,TRBD2,TRBV29-1,CSVPTTSGMTDTQYF
TRBJ2-5,.,TRBV5-6,CASSSPRGWETQYF
TRBJ2-7,TRBD1,TRBV18,CASSPPGRGYEQYF
TRBJ2-1,TRBD2,TRBV24-1,CATSDSGSNLKNEQFF
TRBJ2-1,.,TRBV20-1,CSARASAYNEQFF
TRBJ2-5,TRBD1,TRBV2,CASSLRTGVEETQYF
TRBJ1-3,.,TRBV12-3/TRBV12-4,CASSSDPVGSIYF
TRBJ2-1,.,TRBV4-2,CASSQDQAAAYNEQFF
TRBJ2-3,.,TRBV11-3,CASDLGAAGDTQYF
TRBJ1-4,TRBD1,TRBV25-1,CASSLGTGGFEKLFF
TRBJ2-3,.,TRBV5-1,CASSLESGQSTDTQYF
TRBJ1-2,.,TRBV11-2,CASSPTDNYGYTF
TRBJ2-3,.,TRBV3-1,CASSLKGRVSTDTQYF
TRBJ2-5,TRBD2,TRBV29-1,CSVELGLAGETQYF
TRBJ2-3,.,TRBV4-1,CASSLQRITDTQYF
TRBJ1-1,.,TRBV10-3,CAIRKGTSNTEAFF
TRBJ2-1,TRBD2,TRBV20-1,CSAVIAGGRFSSYNEQFF
TRBJ2-5,.,TRBV5-1,CASSKDLGGETQYF
TRBJ2-3,.,TRBV14,CASSEITGTPQYF
TRBJ2-1,TRBD2,TRBV20-1,CSARDWLAVNGPSYNEQFF